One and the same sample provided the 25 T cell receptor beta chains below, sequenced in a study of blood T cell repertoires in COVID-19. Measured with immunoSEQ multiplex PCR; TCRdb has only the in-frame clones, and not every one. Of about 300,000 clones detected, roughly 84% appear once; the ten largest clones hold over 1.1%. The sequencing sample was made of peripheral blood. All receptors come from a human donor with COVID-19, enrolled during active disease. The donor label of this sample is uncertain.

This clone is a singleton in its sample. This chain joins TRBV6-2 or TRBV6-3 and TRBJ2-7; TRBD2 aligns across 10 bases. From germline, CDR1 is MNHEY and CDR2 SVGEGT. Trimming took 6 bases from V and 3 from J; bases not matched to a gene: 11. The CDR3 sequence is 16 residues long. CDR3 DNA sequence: TGTGCCAGCAGCCCTATTAGACTAGCGGGTAACTACGAGCAGTACTTC. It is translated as CASSPIRLAGNYEQYF.

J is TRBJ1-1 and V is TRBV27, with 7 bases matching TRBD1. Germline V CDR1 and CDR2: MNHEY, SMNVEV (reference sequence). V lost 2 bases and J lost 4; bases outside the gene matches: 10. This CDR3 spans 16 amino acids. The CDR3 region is CASSLPPTGKLTEAFF. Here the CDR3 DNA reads TGTGCCAGCAGTTTACCCCCGACAGGGAAACTCACTGAAGCTTTCTTT.

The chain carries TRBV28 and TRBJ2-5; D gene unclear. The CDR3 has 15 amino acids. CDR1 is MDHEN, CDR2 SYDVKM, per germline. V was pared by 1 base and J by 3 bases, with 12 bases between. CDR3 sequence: CASSLLAVSEETQYF. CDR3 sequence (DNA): TGTGCCAGCAGTTTATTGGCTGTGTCCGAAGAGACCCAGTACTTC.

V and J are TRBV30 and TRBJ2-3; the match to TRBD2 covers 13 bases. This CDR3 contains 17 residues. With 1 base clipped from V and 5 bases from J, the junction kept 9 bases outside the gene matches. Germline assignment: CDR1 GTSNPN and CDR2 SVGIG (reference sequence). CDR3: CAWSAPTSGRAVDTQYF. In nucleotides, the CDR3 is TGTGCCTGGAGTGCCCCTACTAGCGGGAGGGCGGTAGATACGCAGTATTTT.

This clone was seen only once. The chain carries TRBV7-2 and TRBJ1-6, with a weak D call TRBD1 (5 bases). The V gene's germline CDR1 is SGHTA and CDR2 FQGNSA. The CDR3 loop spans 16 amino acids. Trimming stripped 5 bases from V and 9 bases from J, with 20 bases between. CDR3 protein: CASSARGDPRISPLHF. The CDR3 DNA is TGTGCCAGCAGCGCCCGGGGGGATCCTCGGATTTCACCCCTCCACTTT.

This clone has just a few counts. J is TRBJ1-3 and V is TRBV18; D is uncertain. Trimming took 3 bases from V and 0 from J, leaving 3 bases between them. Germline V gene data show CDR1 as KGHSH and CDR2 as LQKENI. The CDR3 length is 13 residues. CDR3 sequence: CASSPGSGNTIYF. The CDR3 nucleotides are TGTGCCAGCTCACCCGGCTCTGGAAACACCATATATTTT.

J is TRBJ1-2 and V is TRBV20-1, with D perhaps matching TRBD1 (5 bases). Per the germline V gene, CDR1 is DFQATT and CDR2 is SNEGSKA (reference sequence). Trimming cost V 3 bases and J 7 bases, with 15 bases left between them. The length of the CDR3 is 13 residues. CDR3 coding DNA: TGCAGTGCTAGTTTAACAGGTGGCCCTGGCTACACCTTC. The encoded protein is CSASLTGGPGYTF.

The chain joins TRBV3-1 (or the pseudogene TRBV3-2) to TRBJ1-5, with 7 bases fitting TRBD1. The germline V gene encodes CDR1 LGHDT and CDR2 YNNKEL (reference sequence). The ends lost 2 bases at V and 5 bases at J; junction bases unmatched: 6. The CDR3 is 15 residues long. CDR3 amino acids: CASSQSAGGDQPQHF. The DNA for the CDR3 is TGTGCCAGCAGCCAATCGGCAGGGGGAGATCAGCCCCAGCATTTT.

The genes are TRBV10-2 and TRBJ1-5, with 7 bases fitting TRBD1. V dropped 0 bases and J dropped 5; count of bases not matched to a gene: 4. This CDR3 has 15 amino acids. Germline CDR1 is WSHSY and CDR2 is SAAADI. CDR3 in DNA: TGCGCCAGCAGTGAGTCGGTAGGGGGCTATCAGCCCCAGCATTTT. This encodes CASSESVGGYQPQHF.

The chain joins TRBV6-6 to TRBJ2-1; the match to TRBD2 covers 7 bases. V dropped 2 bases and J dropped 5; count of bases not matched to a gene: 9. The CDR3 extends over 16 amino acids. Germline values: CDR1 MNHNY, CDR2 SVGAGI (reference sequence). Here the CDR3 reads CASSYRGEGIDNEQFF. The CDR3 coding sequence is TGTGCCAGCAGTTACCGGGGGGAGGGAATAGACAATGAGCAGTTCTTC.

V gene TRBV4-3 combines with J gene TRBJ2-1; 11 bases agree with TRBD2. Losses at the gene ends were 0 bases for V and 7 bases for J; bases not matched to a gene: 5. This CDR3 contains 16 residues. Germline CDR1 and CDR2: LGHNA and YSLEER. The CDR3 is CASSQELAGVINEQFF. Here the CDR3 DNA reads TGCGCCAGCAGCCAAGAACTAGCGGGAGTAATTAATGAGCAGTTCTTC.

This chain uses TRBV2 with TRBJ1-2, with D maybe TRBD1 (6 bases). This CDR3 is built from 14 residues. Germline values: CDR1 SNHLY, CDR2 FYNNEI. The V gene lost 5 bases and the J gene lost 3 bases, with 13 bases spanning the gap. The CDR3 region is CASSPLGGHYGYTF. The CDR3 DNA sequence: TGTGCCAGCAGTCCCTTAGGGGGACACTATGGCTACACCTTC.

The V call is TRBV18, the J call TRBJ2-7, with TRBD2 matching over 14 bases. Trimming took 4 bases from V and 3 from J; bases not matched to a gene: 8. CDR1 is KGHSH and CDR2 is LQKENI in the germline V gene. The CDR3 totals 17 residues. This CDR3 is CASSLTGLAGDFYEQYF. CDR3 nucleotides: TGTGCCAGCTCACTTACGGGACTAGCGGGAGACTTCTACGAGCAGTACTTC.

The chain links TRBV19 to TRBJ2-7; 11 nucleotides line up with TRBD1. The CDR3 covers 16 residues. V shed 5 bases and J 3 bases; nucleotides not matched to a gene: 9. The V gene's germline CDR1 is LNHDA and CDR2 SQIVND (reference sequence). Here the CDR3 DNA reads TGTGCCAGTAGTCCCCGGACAGGGGGCAGCGACTACGAGCAGTACTTC. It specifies CASSPRTGGSDYEQYF.

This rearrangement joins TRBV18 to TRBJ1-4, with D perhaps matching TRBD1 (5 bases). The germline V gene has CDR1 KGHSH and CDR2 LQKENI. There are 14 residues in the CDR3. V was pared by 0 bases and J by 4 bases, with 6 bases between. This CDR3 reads CASSPPQGNEKLFF. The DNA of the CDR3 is TGTGCCAGCTCACCACCGCAGGGTAATGAAAAACTGTTTTTT.

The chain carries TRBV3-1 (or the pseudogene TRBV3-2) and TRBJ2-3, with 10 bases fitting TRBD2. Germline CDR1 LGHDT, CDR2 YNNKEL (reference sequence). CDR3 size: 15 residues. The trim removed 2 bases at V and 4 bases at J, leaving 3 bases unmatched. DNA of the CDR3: TGTGCCAGCAGCCAACGAGCGGGAGGGTCAGATACGCAGTATTTT. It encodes CASSQRAGGSDTQYF.

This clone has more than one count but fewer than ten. DNA of the CDR3: TGTGCCAGCAGACAAACAGGGGGGAGTTACGAGCAGTACTTC. This gives the protein CASRQTGGSYEQYF. This sequence joins TRBV28 and TRBJ2-7, with TRBD1 identical over 8 bases. V trimming: 6 bases; J trimming: 4 bases; junction bases outside the gene matches: 8. The CDR3 contains 14 residues. Germline V CDR1 and CDR2: MDHEN, SYDVKM.

The CDR3 DNA reads as TGTGCCAGCAGAGGACAGGGTTCCTACGAGCAGTACTTC. Encoded protein: CASRGQGSYEQYF. The chain is built from TRBV7-9 and TRBJ2-7; 8 nucleotides align to TRBD1. This CDR3 has 13 amino acids. CDR1 is SEHNR and CDR2 is FQNEAQ in the germline V gene (reference sequence). After removal of 6 bases from V and 1 base from J, the junction contained 2 bases not matched to a gene.

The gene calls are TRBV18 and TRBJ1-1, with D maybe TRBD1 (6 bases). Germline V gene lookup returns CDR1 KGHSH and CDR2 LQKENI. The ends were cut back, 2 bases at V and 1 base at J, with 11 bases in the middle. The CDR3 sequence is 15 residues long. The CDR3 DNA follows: TGTGCCAGCTCACCAAGCAGGGGCACGAACACTGAAGCTTTCTTT. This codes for CASSPSRGTNTEAFF.

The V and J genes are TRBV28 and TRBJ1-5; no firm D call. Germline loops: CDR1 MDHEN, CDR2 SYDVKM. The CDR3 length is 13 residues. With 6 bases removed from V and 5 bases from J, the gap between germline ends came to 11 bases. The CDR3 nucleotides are TGTGCCAGCAGCAGAGACACTTATCAGCCCCAGCATTTT. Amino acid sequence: CASSRDTYQPQHF.

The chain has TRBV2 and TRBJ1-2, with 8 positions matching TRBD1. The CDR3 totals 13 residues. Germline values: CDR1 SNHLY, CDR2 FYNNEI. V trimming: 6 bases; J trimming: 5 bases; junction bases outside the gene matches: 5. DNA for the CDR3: TGTGCCAGCAGCGGGGACAGGAGATATGGCTACACCTTC. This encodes CASSGDRRYGYTF. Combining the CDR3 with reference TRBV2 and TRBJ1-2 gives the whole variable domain EPEVTQTPSHQVTQMGQEVILRCVPISNHLYFYWYRQILGQKVEFLVSFYNNEISEKSEIFDDQFSVERPDGSNFTLKIRSTKLEDSAMYFCASSGDRRYGYTFGSGTRLTVV.

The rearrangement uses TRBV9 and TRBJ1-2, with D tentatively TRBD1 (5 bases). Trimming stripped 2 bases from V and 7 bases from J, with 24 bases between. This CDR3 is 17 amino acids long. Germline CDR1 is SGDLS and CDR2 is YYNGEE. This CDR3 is CASSVGTGGAGRSGYTF. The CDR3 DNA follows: TGTGCCAGCAGCGTCGGGACCGGAGGGGCAGGGAGGTCTGGCTACACCTTC.

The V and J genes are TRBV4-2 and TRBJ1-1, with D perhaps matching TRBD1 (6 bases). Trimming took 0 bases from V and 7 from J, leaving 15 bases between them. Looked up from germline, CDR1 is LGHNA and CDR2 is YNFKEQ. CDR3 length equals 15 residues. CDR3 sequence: CASSQDGAGVGEAFF. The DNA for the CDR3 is TGTGCCAGCAGCCAAGATGGGGCAGGGGTGGGTGAAGCTTTCTTT.

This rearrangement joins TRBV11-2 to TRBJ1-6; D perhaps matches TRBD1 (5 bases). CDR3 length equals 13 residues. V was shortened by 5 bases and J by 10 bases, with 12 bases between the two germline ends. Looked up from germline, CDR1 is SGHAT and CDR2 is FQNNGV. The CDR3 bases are TGTGCCAGCAGCGTACAGGACGGATCACCCCTCCACTTT. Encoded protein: CASSVQDGSPLHF.

CDR3 in amino acids: CASKETGRQETQYF. The CDR3 bases are TGTGCCAGCAAAGAGACAGGGCGGCAAGAGACCCAGTACTTC. The chain joins TRBV28 to TRBJ2-5, with 7 bases aligning to TRBD1. Germline V gives CDR1 MDHEN, CDR2 SYDVKM. The CDR3 is 14 residues long. J gave up 2 bases and V 7 bases, and 7 bases lay outside the gene matches.